A selection of T cell receptor beta chains follows, all from one sample in a study of cytomegalovirus exposure and HLA in healthy donors. Assay used: immunoSEQ multiplex PCR; TCRdb lists only in-frame clones, some missing. The sample lists roughly 98,000 clones; approximately 60% were seen once. Material: PBMCs. These receptors were obtained from a woman aged 25 to 39 in good health and CMV-seropositive. Each CDR3 is given without its conserved first and last residue. Size values are once, few and many counts, or a class for expanded clones, and some rows have none.

-,TRBV15,TRBJ1-2,ATSREGQGWDGYT
-,TRBV29-1,TRBJ2-7,SVVGGTGGYEQY
-,TRBV6-1,TRBJ1-2,ASIGSTGSQGYT
-,TRBV7-7,TRBJ2-3,ASSPWTNSDTQY
-,TRBV7-9,TRBJ2-1,ASSFRQSVYNEQF
-,TRBV7-2,TRBJ1-6,ASSFREGPLH
few,TRBV7-6,TRBJ1-1,ASSSQPVNTEAF
few,TRBV4-3,TRBJ1-2,ASSHPGTGRGYT
-,TRBV7-9,TRBJ2-3,ASSSPFTDTQY
-,TRBV9,TRBJ2-7,ASSVAAGTGYNEQY
-,TRBV9,TRBJ2-3,ASSLNPGLRTDTQY
-,TRBV6-5,TRBJ1-6,ASTSGLYNSPLH
-,TRBV15,TRBJ1-5,ATSRPNQPQH
few,TRBV25-1,TRBJ1-2,ASSEWASYYGYT
few,TRBV13,TRBJ1-1,ASSLFQGARRPEAF
-,TRBV7-9,TRBJ2-5,ASSSGLLGETQY
-,TRBV2,TRBJ1-1,ASSVGGTEAF
once,TRBV6-5,TRBJ2-2,ASRPPGRDTGELF
-,TRBV7-9,TRBJ2-1,ASSSWTGDNEQF
-,TRBV5-4,TRBJ1-4,ASSPGGPGEKLF
-,TRBV5-1,TRBJ2-1,ASSLLGTSYNEQF
once,TRBV6-5,TRBJ2-7,ASRLTSGGPYEQY
once,TRBV7-2,TRBJ2-1,ASSFVEAGEQF
-,TRBV11-2,TRBJ2-5,ASSLVGTSGGLQETQY
-,TRBV7-9,TRBJ2-3,ASSLGDRIPDTQY
-,TRBV28,TRBJ1-2,ASIPAGTGVHGYT
-,TRBV6-5,TRBJ1-5,ASSLNSRTGQPQH
-,TRBV5-1,TRBJ2-1,ASSLIGGNEQF
many,TRBV7-2,TRBJ2-5,ASSLAGVPQETQY
-,TRBV19,TRBJ1-4,ATTPGQGVTNEKLF
-,TRBV5-6,TRBJ2-3,ASSLSGAFTDTQY
-,TRBV5-1,TRBJ2-2,ASSIGADTGELF
few,TRBV28,TRBJ1-5,ASSFEQPQH
-,TRBV5-4,TRBJ2-1,ASSFQAGSYNEQF
-,TRBV7-8,TRBJ2-3,ASSRVQGMTDTQY